The sequence of this T cell receptor beta chain was determined in a study of T cells expressing NK-cell markers. No DNA is given; TCRdb re-called the 5' RACE reads and lists each CDR3 protein once. The sample data list about 540,000 distinct CDR3 sequences. Per the germline V gene, CDR1 is MGHRA and CDR2 is YSYEKL. The CDR3 is 17 residues long. The chain recombines TRBV4-1 with TRBJ1-2. The receptor was derived from a man aged 18 to 35 in good health. Sequenced material: blood T cells: a sorted CD56 or NKG2C T cell subset, CD4+ or CD8+ T cells, or bulk PBMC T cells (not recorded which). The CDR3 reads CASSQDWDGRASYGYTF.